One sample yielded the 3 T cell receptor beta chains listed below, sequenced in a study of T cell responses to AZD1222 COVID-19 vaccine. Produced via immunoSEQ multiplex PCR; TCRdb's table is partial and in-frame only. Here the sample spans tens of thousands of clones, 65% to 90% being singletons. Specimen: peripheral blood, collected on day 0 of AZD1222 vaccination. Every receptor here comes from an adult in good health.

The CDR3 nucleotides read TGTGCCAGCAGCTTAGCGGGGGGCTTCTACAATGAGCAGTTCTTC. Translated, it gives CASSLAGGFYNEQFF. The chain links TRBV7-8 to TRBJ2-1; D is possibly TRBD1 or TRBD2 (6 bases each). V lost 0 bases and J lost 3, with 9 bases in between. In germline, CDR1 is SGHVS, CDR2 FQNEAQ. This CDR3 comprises 15 residues.

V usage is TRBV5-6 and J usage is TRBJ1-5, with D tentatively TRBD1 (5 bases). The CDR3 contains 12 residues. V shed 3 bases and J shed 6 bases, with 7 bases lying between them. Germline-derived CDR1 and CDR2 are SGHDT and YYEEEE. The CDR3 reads CASSSGTQPQHF. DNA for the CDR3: TGTGCCAGCAGCTCGGGGACTCAGCCCCAGCATTTT.

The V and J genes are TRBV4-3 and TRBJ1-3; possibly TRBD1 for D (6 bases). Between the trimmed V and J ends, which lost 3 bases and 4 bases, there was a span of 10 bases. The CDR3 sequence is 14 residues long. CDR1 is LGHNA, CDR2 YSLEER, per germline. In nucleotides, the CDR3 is TGCGCCAGCAGCCACAGGGGCTGGGGAAACACCATATATTTT. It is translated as CASSHRGWGNTIYF.